These T cell receptor beta chains were read from a single sample in a study of response to subunit inactivated influenza vaccine. MiXCR, run by TCRdb on the RT-PCR reads, gives a single entry per CDR3 protein. The data show about 170,000 distinct CDR3 sequences, with over 9.5% seen just once and 25% to 35% held by the top ten. In addition, the sample was reused for a study of T cells expressing NK-cell markers.

The specimen comprised CD8+ T cells sorted from PBMCs, sampled roughly 12 days after vaccination. The origin of the receptors is a man aged 50-60 years who received an inactivated influenza vaccine. CDR3s include the opening cysteine and the closing phenylalanine or tryptophan. The D gene is left open where the match is weak. Expanded clones are given a class, and other clones once, few, many or no size at all.

v_gene	abundance	d_gene	j_gene	CDR3aa	CDR3nt
TRBV18	few	NA	TRBJ2-1	CASSLVAAPWVANEQFF	TGTGCCAGCTCACTAGTTGCGGCGCCCTGGGTTGCCAATGAGCAGTTCTTC
TRBV7-6	NA	NA	TRBJ2-1	CASSLGEERYTYNEQFF	TGTGCCAGCAGCTTAGGGGAAGAAAGATACACCTACAATGAGCAGTTCTTC
TRBV2	few	TRBD2	TRBJ2-7	CASAGLVSYEQYF	TGTGCCAGTGCGGGACTAGTATCGTACGAGCAGTACTTC
TRBV2	few	NA	TRBJ2-7	CVLIANLYEQYF	TGTGTCTTAATAGCGAACCTCTACGAGCAGTACTTC
TRBV15	NA	NA	TRBJ2-7	CATSRDRETLETNF	TGTGCCACCAGCAGAGATCGCGAGACGTTGGAGACCAACTTC
TRBV5-1	few	NA	TRBJ2-6	CASSLDPGGAGANVLTF	TGCGCCAGCAGCTTGGATCCGGGGGGCGCTGGGGCCAACGTCCTGACTTTC
TRBV7-8	many	NA	TRBJ2-7	CASSPGLYYEQYF	TGTGCCAGCAGTCCGGGACTTTACTACGAGCAGTACTTC
TRBV7-2	few	NA	TRBJ2-5	CASSLGADQETQYF	TGTGCCAGCAGCTTAGGGGCAGATCAAGAGACCCAGTACTTC
TRBV7-9	few	TRBD2	TRBJ2-7	CASSSTKRAGLNEQYF	TGTGCCAGCAGCTCAACAAAGAGAGCGGGACTTAACGAGCAGTACTTC
TRBV11-2	NA	NA	TRBJ2-3	CASSLEGGPDTQYF	TGTGCCAGCAGCTTAGAGGGGGGGCCAGATACGCAGTATTTT
TRBV29-1	NA	TRBD2	TRBJ2-3	CSVAGGRGGDTQYF	TGCAGCGTTGCTGGCGGGAGGGGGGGAGATACGCAGTATTTT
TRBV6-2/TRBV6-3	many	NA	TRBJ2-7	CASSYRYEQYF	TGTGCCAGCAGTTACCGTTACGAGCAGTACTTC
TRBV28	many	NA	TRBJ1-2	CASTLGDYGYTF	TGTGCCAGCACCTTAGGGGATTATGGCTACACCTTC
TRBV30	NA	NA	TRBJ1-2	CAWSTLGEATGYTF	TGTGCCTGGAGTACGCTGGGGGAGGCCACGGGCTACACCTTC
TRBV29-1	few	NA	TRBJ2-7	CSVLFSSEQYF	TGCAGCGTCCTATTTTCTTCCGAGCAGTACTTC
TRBV7-6	NA	NA	TRBJ1-5	CASSSDPGLNQPQHF	TGTGCCAGCAGCTCCGACCCTGGACTCAATCAGCCCCAGCATTTT
TRBV12-3/TRBV12-4	NA	TRBD1	TRBJ1-4	CASSLNRGKLFF	TGTGCCAGCAGTTTAAACAGGGGAAAACTGTTTTTT
TRBV27	few	NA	TRBJ2-2	CASSLSRGTGELFF	TGTGCCAGCAGTTTATCTCGGGGCACCGGGGAGCTGTTTTTT
TRBV13	NA	NA	TRBJ2-2	CASSPWGATGELFF	TGTGCCAGCAGCCCCTGGGGGGCCACCGGGGAGCTGTTTTTT
TRBV3-1	few	TRBD1	TRBJ2-7	CASSPPGQGAYEQYF	TGTGCCAGCAGCCCCCCGGGACAGGGTGCCTACGAGCAGTACTTC
TRBV11-2	NA	TRBD1	TRBJ1-1	CASSSYSAQGGKNTEAFF	TGTGCCAGCAGCTCATATAGTGCACAGGGGGGAAAGAACACTGAAGCTTTCTTT
TRBV7-9	many	TRBD1	TRBJ1-2	CASSLPRDSLLRHGYTF	TGTGCCAGCAGCTTACCGCGGGACAGCCTGCTGAGACATGGCTACACCTTC
TRBV29-1	many	NA	TRBJ2-7	CSAVPSDGEQYF	TGCAGCGCCGTTCCCAGCGACGGCGAGCAGTACTTC
TRBV7-6	few	TRBD1	TRBJ2-7	CASSLAGTGGMYEQYF	TGTGCCAGCAGCTTAGCGGGGACAGGGGGCATGTACGAGCAGTACTTC
TRBV9	many	NA	TRBJ2-5	CASSGSDRSSQETQYF	TGTGCCAGCAGCGGTTCAGACAGGAGCAGCCAAGAGACCCAGTACTTC
TRBV2	NA	TRBD2	TRBJ2-1	CASRGTSGNNNEQFF	TGTGCCAGCAGGGGGACTAGCGGTAATAACAATGAGCAGTTCTTC
TRBV11-1	few	TRBD2	TRBJ2-1	CASSTWTSGVYNEQFF	TGTGCCAGCAGCACCTGGACTAGCGGAGTGTACAATGAGCAGTTCTTC
TRBV25-1	NA	TRBD1	TRBJ2-1	CASNPGQGDEQFF	TGTGCCAGCAACCCGGGACAGGGCGATGAGCAGTTCTTC
TRBV11-1	NA	TRBD2	TRBJ2-1	CASSLAWSSGGVSYNEQFF	TGTGCCAGCAGCTTAGCGTGGTCTAGCGGGGGGGTCTCCTACAATGAGCAGTTCTTC
TRBV12-3/TRBV12-4	many	NA	TRBJ2-2	CASSRTDTGELFF	TGTGCCAGCAGCCGAACCGACACCGGGGAGCTGTTTTTT
TRBV11-2	many	NA	TRBJ1-4	CASRRPGWGEKLFF	TGTGCCAGCAGGCGACCAGGGTGGGGCGAAAAACTGTTTTTT
TRBV19	few	NA	TRBJ2-1	CASSFQGNTPEQFF	TGTGCCAGTAGTTTCCAGGGGAATACTCCTGAGCAGTTCTTC
TRBV29-1	once	NA	TRBJ1-2	CSDRQPYGYTF	TGCAGCGACCGACAGCCATATGGCTACACCTTC
TRBV12-3/TRBV12-4	NA	TRBD1	TRBJ2-1	CASSLTGLNEQFF	TGTGCCAGCAGCCTGACAGGGCTCAATGAGCAGTTCTTC
TRBV29-1	many	NA	TRBJ2-2	CSVVGKAGELFF	TGCAGCGTTGTTGGAAAGGCCGGGGAGCTGTTTTTT
TRBV24-1	few	TRBD2	TRBJ2-3	CATSDLDFGTTTRTQYF	TGTGCCACCAGTGATTTGGACTTCGGGACTACAACACGAACGCAGTATTTT
TRBV4-2	NA	TRBD2	TRBJ2-2	CASSQEVPAGGPITGELFF	TGTGCCAGCAGCCAGGAGGTCCCAGCGGGAGGGCCGATTACCGGGGAGCTGTTTTTT
TRBV10-2	NA	NA	TRBJ2-1	CASSESWHGYNEQFF	TGCGCCAGCAGTGAGTCCTGGCACGGCTACAATGAGCAGTTCTTC
TRBV4-1	few	NA	TRBJ1-5	CASSQVPGQAGQPQHF	TGCGCCAGCAGCCAAGTTCCAGGGCAGGCGGGTCAGCCCCAGCATTTT
TRBV20-1	NA	NA	TRBJ2-1	CSARDRAGLASNEQFF	TGCAGTGCTAGAGATCGGGCGGGACTCGCTAGCAATGAGCAGTTCTTC
TRBV7-8	few	TRBD1	TRBJ2-1	CASSPTTGGSDEQFF	TGTGCCAGCAGCCCGACGACAGGGGGCTCGGATGAGCAGTTCTTC
TRBV4-3	NA	TRBD2	TRBJ2-3	CASSSGGYTDTQYF	TGCGCCAGCAGTAGCGGGGGGTACACAGATACGCAGTATTTT
TRBV9	NA	NA	TRBJ2-5	CASSVGRSETQYF	TGTGCCAGCAGCGTGGGCAGATCGGAGACCCAGTACTTC
TRBV4-3	NA	NA	TRBJ2-7	CASSQGVAQTYEQYF	TGCGCCAGCAGCCAAGGGGTCGCACAGACCTACGAGCAGTACTTC
TRBV27	NA	TRBD2	TRBJ2-1	CASSAGTSGRNEQFF	TGTGCCAGCAGTGCCGGGACTAGCGGGAGAAATGAGCAGTTCTTC
TRBV28	many	TRBD2	TRBJ2-3	CASTLWGGRDTQYF	TGTGCCAGCACCCTCTGGGGGGGGAGAGATACGCAGTATTTT
TRBV7-9	NA	NA	TRBJ1-3	CASSSGSNSGNTIYF	TGTGCCAGCAGCTCCGGGAGCAACTCTGGAAACACCATATATTTT
TRBV7-8	NA	TRBD1	TRBJ1-1	CASSRFGQGNTEAFF	TGTGCCAGCAGCAGATTTGGACAGGGAAACACTGAAGCTTTCTTT
TRBV9	NA	TRBD1	TRBJ2-3	CASSGGQVTDTQYF	TGTGCCAGCAGCGGGGGACAGGTCACAGATACGCAGTATTTT
TRBV7-9	few	NA	TRBJ2-1	CASSAVWGDEQFF	TGTGCCAGCAGCGCGGTATGGGGGGATGAGCAGTTCTTC
TRBV7-9	NA	NA	TRBJ1-2	CASSESGTLWEGYTF	TGTGCCAGCAGCGAGTCCGGGACGTTGTGGGAGGGCTACACCTTC
TRBV5-6	NA	NA	TRBJ1-1	CATGGLNTEAFF	TGTGCCACCGGGGGGTTGAACACTGAAGCTTTCTTT
TRBV18	NA	NA	TRBJ1-1	CASSPKTGTANTEAFF	TGTGCCAGCTCACCAAAAACAGGGACGGCGAACACTGAAGCTTTCTTT
TRBV27	NA	TRBD2	TRBJ2-1	CASTVLAGGAYNEQFF	TGTGCCAGCACTGTTCTAGCGGGAGGGGCCTACAATGAGCAGTTCTTC
TRBV6-4	NA	TRBD1	TRBJ2-1	CASSDTGGSYNEQFF	TGTGCCAGCAGTGACACAGGGGGCTCCTACAATGAGCAGTTCTTC